The rows below give T cell receptor beta chains drawn from one sample of a study of control samples from healthy donors and cancer patients. TCRdb's table, derived via immunoSEQ multiplex PCR, lists solely in-frame clones and lacks some. The sample lists fewer than 250,000 clones, around 90% occurring once. Source material: blood. The source of these receptors is a man younger than 45 in good health. The CDR3 runs from the conserved cysteine through the conserved F or W. The D gene is left open where the match is weak. Size is omitted from some rows. Given values are once, few, many or a class for expanded clones.

D | J | V | size | CDR3 | DNA
NA | TRBJ2-2 | TRBV5-6 | NA | CASAGNTGELFF | TGTGCCAGCGCAGGGAACACCGGGGAGCTGTTTTTT
NA | TRBJ1-2 | TRBV3-1/TRBV3-2 | NA | CASSQEDFGRRRDGYTF | TGTGCCAGCAGCCAAGAAGATTTCGGACGGAGAAGAGATGGCTACACCTTC
NA | TRBJ1-6 | TRBV11-1 | NA | CASRPGGGPLHF | TGTGCCAGCAGACCAGGTGGGGGACCCCTCCACTTT
NA | TRBJ2-3 | TRBV9 | NA | CASSPRTLITDTQYF | TGTGCCAGCAGCCCACGGACTCTGATCACAGATACGCAGTATTTT
NA | TRBJ2-1 | TRBV2 | NA | CASRTAPDYNEQFF | TGTGCCAGCAGGACAGCTCCCGATTACAATGAGCAGTTCTTC
NA | TRBJ1-1 | TRBV7-8 | NA | CASSLSRDEAFF | TGTGCCAGCAGCTTATCAAGGGATGAAGCTTTCTTT
NA | TRBJ1-2 | TRBV9 | few | CASNHNQGTNGYTF | TGTGCCAGCAACCATAATCAGGGGACGAATGGCTACACCTTC
NA | TRBJ1-6 | TRBV28 | NA | CASSQGWYNSPLHF | TGTGCCAGCAGTCAGGGGTGGTATAATTCACCCCTCCACTTT
TRBD2 | TRBJ2-3 | TRBV14 | once | CASSQEILAGANTQYF | TGTGCCAGCAGCCAAGAAATCCTAGCGGGGGCAAATACGCAGTATTTT
NA | TRBJ1-1 | TRBV6-6 | NA | CASKFIETEAFF | TGTGCCAGCAAGTTCATCGAGACTGAAGCTTTCTTT
TRBD2 | TRBJ2-5 | TRBV9 | NA | CASSVGLAGKQETQYF | TGTGCCAGCAGCGTAGGACTAGCGGGGAAGCAAGAGACCCAGTACTTC
TRBD1 | TRBJ1-1 | TRBV18 | NA | CASSNDRAFEAFF | TGTGCCAGCTCAAACGACAGGGCTTTCGAAGCTTTCTTT
TRBD1 | TRBJ2-2 | TRBV2 | NA | CASSPGQGTGELFF | TGTGCCAGCAGTCCCGGACAGGGGACCGGGGAGCTGTTTTTT
NA | TRBJ1-1 | TRBV5-6 | NA | CASSLKYTEAFF | TGTGCCAGCAGCTTGAAGTACACTGAAGCTTTCTTT
NA | TRBJ1-4 | TRBV2 | NA | CASSEFRGAPANEKLFF | TGTGCCAGCAGTGAATTCCGGGGGGCCCCGGCTAATGAAAAACTGTTTTTT
NA | TRBJ1-3 | TRBV11-2 | NA | CASSKSTGPSGNTIYF | TGTGCCAGCAGTAAATCGACAGGTCCCTCTGGAAACACCATATATTTT
NA | TRBJ2-3 | TRBV10-1 | NA | CASGGLRGGTDTQYF | TGCGCCAGCGGGGGCCTCAGGGGCGGCACAGATACGCAGTATTTT
NA | TRBJ1-5 | TRBV19 | NA | CASSKIADTNQPQHF | TGTGCCAGTAGTAAAATAGCAGATACCAATCAGCCCCAGCATTTT
NA | TRBJ1-2 | TRBV5-1 | NA | CASSLASGSTYGYTF | TGCGCCAGCAGCTTGGCTTCAGGGTCCACCTATGGCTACACCTTC
TRBD1 | TRBJ2-7 | TRBV18 | NA | CASSPNEGQGAREQYF | TGTGCCAGCTCTCCCAATGAGGGACAGGGGGCGCGGGAGCAGTACTTC
NA | TRBJ1-3 | TRBV7-6 | NA | CASSLRQNSGNTIYF | TGTGCCAGCAGCTTAAGGCAAAACTCTGGAAACACCATATATTTT
TRBD1 | TRBJ1-6 | TRBV30 | NA | CAWSTGTGATPLHF | TGTGCCTGGAGCACCGGGACAGGGGCTACACCCCTCCACTTT
TRBD1 | TRBJ1-2 | TRBV3-1/TRBV3-2 | NA | CASSRTGLYGYTF | TGTGCCAGCAGCCGGACAGGGCTCTATGGCTACACCTTC
NA | TRBJ1-3 | TRBV7-9 | NA | CASSPQGTGGNTIYF | TGTGCCAGCAGCCCCCAGGGTACTGGTGGAAACACCATATATTTT
TRBD1 | TRBJ2-7 | TRBV7-9 | NA | CASRMTGEDYEQYF | TGTGCCAGCCGGATGACAGGGGAAGACTACGAGCAGTACTTC
TRBD1 | TRBJ2-1 | TRBV2 | NA | CASSDRTGLSYNEQFF | TGTGCCAGCAGTGATCGGACAGGGCTCTCCTACAATGAGCAGTTCTTC
NA | TRBJ1-1 | TRBV7-2 | NA | CASSSLSLLNTEAFF | TGTGCCAGCAGCTCGTTATCACTTTTAAACACTGAAGCTTTCTTT
NA | TRBJ2-3 | TRBV24-1 | NA | CATSENRDISTDTQYF | TGTGCCACCAGTGAGAACCGGGACATCAGCACAGATACGCAGTATTTT
TRBD1 | TRBJ1-6 | TRBV25-1 | NA | CASTRQGNSPLHF | TGTGCCAGCACCCGACAGGGAAATTCACCCCTCCACTTT
NA | TRBJ1-6 | TRBV30 | NA | CAWNREQGNSPLHF | TGTGCCTGGAACAGGGAGCAGGGTAATTCACCCCTCCACTTT
TRBD2 | TRBJ2-3 | TRBV30 | NA | CAWSRGLAGRTDTQYF | TGTGCCTGGAGTAGGGGCTTAGCGGGACGCACAGATACGCAGTATTTT
NA | TRBJ1-4 | TRBV12-5 | once | CASGLAIVHSFSSEKLFF | TGTGCTAGTGGTTTGGCAATCGTCCACTCCTTTAGCAGTGAAAAACTGTTTTTT
NA | TRBJ2-2 | TRBV27 | NA | CASSPLFVINTGELFF | TGTGCCAGCAGCCCACTATTTGTGATAAACACCGGGGAGCTGTTTTTT
NA | TRBJ1-6 | TRBV5-8 | NA | CASSGSISSYNSPLHF | TGTGCCAGCAGCGGCTCAATCAGCTCCTATAATTCACCCCTCCACTTT
NA | TRBJ2-3 | TRBV27 | NA | CASTHKGVGTDTQYF | TGTGCCAGCACCCACAAAGGAGTAGGCACAGATACGCAGTATTTT
TRBD1 | TRBJ1-1 | TRBV13 | NA | CASSRQGFYTEAFF | TGTGCCAGCAGTCGACAGGGTTTTTACACTGAAGCTTTCTTT
TRBD2 | TRBJ2-3 | TRBV7-9 | NA | CASSTLTGGGADTQYF | TGTGCCAGCAGTACCCTGACGGGGGGAGGCGCAGATACGCAGTATTTT
NA | TRBJ2-2 | TRBV7-3 | NA | CASSILVPGELFF | TGTGCCAGCAGCATTCTAGTTCCCGGGGAGCTGTTTTTT
NA | TRBJ1-2 | TRBV19 | once | CASSIIDRLYSYGYTF | TGTGCCAGTAGTATCATCGACAGGCTTTACTCTTATGGCTACACCTTC
TRBD1 | TRBJ1-2 | TRBV2 | once | CASRGQGLSNYGYTF | TGTGCCAGCAGGGGACAGGGGCTCAGTAACTATGGCTACACCTTC